This T cell receptor (beta chain) was retrieved from a study of shared clonotypes between healthy human individuals. Selected positively for CCR7 and CD45RO-negative, naive CD8 cells excluded terminally differentiated effector memory CD45RA+ cells. The ends were cut back, 0 bases at V and 11 bases at J, with 24 bases in the middle. Germline lookup yields CDR1 SGHAT and CDR2 FQNNGV. The CDR3 consists of 17 residues. The protocol was immunoSEQ multiplex PCR, while the TCRdb copy is restricted to in-frame clones and leaves out a portion. The table lists fewer than 850,000 clones, roughly 96% of them singletons, with about 0.25% in the top ten.

The chain combines TRBV11-2 with TRBJ2-3, with D perhaps TRBD1 or TRBD2 (5 bases each). What was sequenced was naive CD8+ T cells sorted from blood. The TCR comes from a man aged 25-45 years in good health. DNA for the CDR3: TGTGCCAGCAGCTTAGACCAAGTCCAAAGGGACCCCTCCCAGCAGTATTTT. Translated, it gives CASSLDQVQRDPSQQYF.